The clone carrying this T cell receptor (beta chain) was found many times. Its antigen remains unidentified. MiXCR, applied by TCRdb to the reads, yields one record per CDR3 protein. The repertoire holds about 490,000 distinct CDR3 sequences, with about 11% as singletons. This entry comes from a study of T cell repertoires in cytomegalovirus infection. Study information: Evidence of both CMV infection and a matching HLA type came from public TCR beta signatures. Notes on the study in general: Dominant in the ex vivo response were TCR beta clonotypes restricted by HLA-C and specific for CMV.

V lost 2 bases and J 1 base, leaving 21 bases between the germline ends. Germline CDR1 and CDR2: SGHTA and FQGNSA. The CDR3 spans 19 residues. The clonotype comes from a human donor in good health (CMV status not recorded). Some clones in this sample may be carry-over from other donors' samples. Source material: PBMCs. J is TRBJ1-3 and V is TRBV7-2; the D is unclear. The CDR3 DNA sequence: TGTGCCAGCAGCTTAACATTTACGAGGGTTTTAGGATCTGGAAACACCATATATTTT. Translation gives CASSLTFTRVLGSGNTIYF.